A selection of T cell receptor beta chains follows, all from one sample in a study of STAT5B mutations in CD4+ large granular lymphocyte leukemia. TCRdb keeps only in-frame clones here, not all; method: immunoSEQ multiplex PCR. The table lists around 26,000 clones, 60% to 80% of them singletons. Sequencing was performed on CD4+ T cells from blood buffy coats. The origin of the receptors is a human donor in good health. Both conserved end residues are part of each CDR3. The D gene is left open where the match is weak. Clone size is given for some rows only: seen once, a few or many times, or a class if the clone is expanded.

abundance: NA
d_gene: TRBD2
v_gene: TRBV4-2
j_gene: TRBJ2-4
CDR3aa: CASSQDMLAGGRNIQYF
CDR3nt: TGTGCCAGCAGCCAAGATATGCTAGCGGGAGGGCGGAACATTCAGTACTTC

abundance: NA
d_gene: NA
v_gene: TRBV5-1
j_gene: TRBJ2-5
CDR3aa: CASSPGRDPQYF
CDR3nt: TGCGCCAGCAGCCCTGGACGGGATCCCCAGTACTTC

abundance: NA
d_gene: TRBD2
v_gene: TRBV5-1
j_gene: TRBJ2-3
CDR3aa: CASSLEGRGGTDTQYF
CDR3nt: TGCGCCAGCAGCTTGGAGGGGCGGGGGGGCACAGATACGCAGTATTTT

abundance: NA
d_gene: NA
v_gene: TRBV7-8
j_gene: TRBJ2-4
CDR3aa: CASSWGQGSAKNIQYF
CDR3nt: TGTGCCAGCAGCTGGGGCCAGGGCTCGGCCAAAAACATTCAGTACTTC

abundance: NA
d_gene: NA
v_gene: TRBV5-1
j_gene: TRBJ2-3
CDR3aa: CASSLGLAARTDTQYF
CDR3nt: TGCGCCAGCAGCTTGGGATTAGCGGCACGCACAGATACGCAGTATTTT

abundance: NA
d_gene: NA
v_gene: TRBV5-1
j_gene: TRBJ1-1
CDR3aa: CASSLTGLDTEAFF
CDR3nt: TGCGCCAGCAGCTTGACAGGTCTGGACACTGAAGCTTTCTTT

abundance: few
d_gene: NA
v_gene: TRBV7-3
j_gene: TRBJ1-1
CDR3aa: CASSLMGSGEAFF
CDR3nt: TGTGCCAGCAGCTTAATGGGCAGTGGAGAAGCTTTCTTT

abundance: NA
d_gene: NA
v_gene: TRBV5-1
j_gene: TRBJ1-3
CDR3aa: CASSPNFGGAKDGNTIYF
CDR3nt: TGCGCCAGCAGCCCTAATTTTGGGGGGGCTAAGGATGGAAACACCATATATTTT

abundance: once
d_gene: TRBD2
v_gene: TRBV5-5
j_gene: TRBJ2-7
CDR3aa: CASSSTSSGRAHEQYF
CDR3nt: TGTGCCAGCAGCTCGACTTCTAGCGGGAGGGCCCACGAGCAGTACTTC

abundance: NA
d_gene: TRBD1
v_gene: TRBV7-2
j_gene: TRBJ1-1
CDR3aa: CASSLRGAGGVGVNTEAFF
CDR3nt: TGTGCCAGCAGCTTAAGAGGGGCAGGGGGTGTAGGGGTGAACACTGAAGCTTTCTTT

abundance: NA
d_gene: NA
v_gene: TRBV10-2
j_gene: TRBJ1-1
CDR3aa: CASSESAGVGSTEAFF
CDR3nt: TGCGCCAGCAGTGAGTCGGCCGGAGTGGGGAGCACTGAAGCTTTCTTT

abundance: NA
d_gene: NA
v_gene: TRBV7-3
j_gene: TRBJ1-3
CDR3aa: CASSLSGGSGNTIYF
CDR3nt: TGTGCCAGCAGCTTATCCGGGGGCTCTGGAAACACCATATATTTT

abundance: NA
d_gene: NA
v_gene: TRBV28
j_gene: TRBJ1-4
CDR3aa: CASSLSGRNNEKLFF
CDR3nt: TGTGCCAGCAGTTTATCCGGACGGAACAATGAAAAACTGTTTTTT

abundance: NA
d_gene: NA
v_gene: TRBV7-9
j_gene: TRBJ2-3
CDR3aa: CASSSRRGRLQASTDTQYF
CDR3nt: TGTGCCAGCAGCTCTAGAAGAGGGCGGCTGCAGGCTAGCACAGATACGCAGTATTTT

abundance: NA
d_gene: NA
v_gene: TRBV6-4
j_gene: TRBJ2-3
CDR3aa: CASSGGSTDTQYF
CDR3nt: TGTGCCAGCAGTGGGGGCAGCACAGATACGCAGTATTTT

abundance: few
d_gene: NA
v_gene: TRBV19
j_gene: TRBJ1-4
CDR3aa: CASSPSEQGLFF
CDR3nt: TGTGCCAGTAGTCCCAGTGAACAAGGACTGTTTTTT

abundance: NA
d_gene: TRBD1
v_gene: TRBV6-5
j_gene: TRBJ1-2
CDR3aa: CASRSGQGRYGYTF
CDR3nt: TGTGCCAGCAGATCCGGACAGGGTCGGTATGGCTACACCTTC

abundance: NA
d_gene: NA
v_gene: TRBV5-6
j_gene: TRBJ2-6
CDR3aa: CASSLSTLLGANVLTF
CDR3nt: TGTGCCAGCAGCTTGAGTACGCTTCTCGGGGCCAACGTCCTGACTTTC

abundance: NA
d_gene: TRBD1
v_gene: TRBV5-5
j_gene: TRBJ1-1
CDR3aa: CASRTRTGGTEAFF
CDR3nt: TGTGCCAGCAGAACAAGGACAGGGGGCACTGAAGCTTTCTTT

abundance: NA
d_gene: NA
v_gene: TRBV7-2
j_gene: TRBJ2-2
CDR3aa: CASSLVGSYTGELFF
CDR3nt: TGTGCCAGCAGCTTAGTAGGGTCGTACACCGGGGAGCTGTTTTTT

abundance: NA
d_gene: TRBD2
v_gene: TRBV11-1
j_gene: TRBJ2-1
CDR3aa: CASSSGLAGYNEQFF
CDR3nt: TGTGCCAGCAGCTCGGGACTAGCGGGGTACAATGAGCAGTTCTTC

abundance: few
d_gene: NA
v_gene: TRBV19
j_gene: TRBJ1-2
CDR3aa: CASSIVPGYYGYTF
CDR3nt: TGTGCCAGTAGTATAGTCCCCGGATACTATGGCTACACCTTC

abundance: NA
d_gene: NA
v_gene: TRBV10-3
j_gene: TRBJ2-2
CDR3aa: CAISGANANTGELFF
CDR3nt: TGTGCCATCAGTGGGGCCAACGCGAACACCGGGGAGCTGTTTTTT

abundance: NA
d_gene: TRBD1
v_gene: TRBV15
j_gene: TRBJ1-6
CDR3aa: CATSREGAGQSNSPLHF
CDR3nt: TGTGCCACCAGCAGAGAGGGCGCGGGACAGTCTAATTCACCCCTCCACTTT

abundance: NA
d_gene: NA
v_gene: TRBV27
j_gene: TRBJ1-2
CDR3aa: CASSGPGTESYGYTF
CDR3nt: TGTGCCAGCAGTGGACCCGGGACGGAAAGCTATGGCTACACCTTC

abundance: NA
d_gene: NA
v_gene: TRBV7-3
j_gene: TRBJ2-2
CDR3aa: CASSRDSGNTGELFF
CDR3nt: TGTGCCAGCAGCCGCGACAGCGGTAACACCGGGGAGCTGTTTTTT

abundance: NA
d_gene: TRBD1
v_gene: TRBV11-3
j_gene: TRBJ2-7
CDR3aa: CASSLGTGPYEQYF
CDR3nt: TGTGCCAGCAGCTTAGGGACAGGGCCCTACGAGCAGTACTTC